This note documents a single T cell receptor beta chain sequence. What this receptor recognizes is not known. Base qualities are not provided; no much larger clone lies one nucleotide away. Whole blood was collected in K2EDTA tubes by collaborating institutions according to the institutions' own protocols. For TCRbeta analysis, collaborators shipped samples as frozen whole blood, isolated PBMCs, or DNA extracted from either of those sample types. The immunoSEQ Assay, a bias-controlled multiplex PCR, was used to amplify TCRbeta CDR3 regions from genomic DNA. In the source study's methods: Within the assay, amplification of reference gene primers was used to estimate how many nucleated cells each sample contained. To quantify the absolute abundance of each unique TCRbeta CDR3 rearrangement, sequence reads were collapsed and filtered. For each sample, productive Simpson clonality was calculated as the square root of Simpson's diversity index over productive rearrangements. TCRdb re-hosts the immuneACCESS table, in-frame sequences only. Its copies lack some clones; in the studies checked, an unresolved V gene accounts for under half of them, and the cause for the rest is not known. For V, J and clone size, that table is used; D and trimming come from the DNA. The sample profile shows 74,000 or so clones; approximately 89% of them were found once. The ten largest make up about 8.1% of the sample.

The data were obtained in a study of blood T cell repertoires in COVID-19 (dated by TCRdb to the early 2020s). About the full investigation: Collaborator samples came from the United States, Italy and Spain and covered acute and convalescent phases of COVID-19. The material from the prospective study consisted of cDNA or gDNA derived from T cells, B-cell-depleted T cells, or PBMCs. Subjects who had been exposed to COVID-19, were actively infected with it, or had recovered from it provided the deeply sampled blood TCRbeta repertoires that made up the dataset. A freely available public database, intended as a resource for researchers studying the immune response to SARS-CoV-2, is where the repertoires were released. Samples were obtained from the ongoing ImmuneRACE study (first 160 participants) and from over 1,000 subjects provided by 6 global collaborators. The sample metadata nearly always contained a de-identified subject ID, COVID-19 status, age in years and sex. Where available, HLA class I and class II types were obtained from metadata supplied by the sample provider rather than from assay-based typing.

Findings and caveats that apply to the study as a whole: How much clinical and demographic metadata was included differed by source and by participant, and the metadata was provided uncurated.

The sequencing sample was made of peripheral blood. This receptor was obtained from a man aged 45-60 years with active COVID-19.

The CDR3 region has the sequence CASLIGTSGASYEQYF. DNA sequence: TGTGCCAGCCTGATTGGGACTAGCGGGGCCTCCTACGAGCAGTACTTC. Recombination connected TRBV2 to TRBJ2-7, with TRBD2 identical over 13 junction bases. The CDR3 runs 16 residues from the cysteine to the phenylalanine. Here the CDR3 DNA is all that survives: 48 bases in frame from base 1. From a lookup of the germline V gene, CDR1 and CDR2 are SNHLY and FYNNEI. Relative to germline, V is missing 8 bases and J is missing 0 bases, with 7 bases of the junction outside any gene match.